The 3 T cell receptor beta chains below were found in one sample sequenced in a study of blood T cells in healthy people across ages. A second roughly 6 to 12 cycle PCR used barcoded and J-beta primers. Each CDR3 protein gets one entry after TCRdb re-called the 5' RACE reads with MiXCR. The table includes around 970,000 distinct CDR3 sequences, about 51% detected once. The sequenced sample was blood. These receptors were obtained from a woman aged 60-75 years in good health.

This clonotype was seen more than once but under ten times. The chain combines TRBV7-2 with TRBJ2-6; no clear D. The CDR3 runs 15 residues. Germline loops: CDR1 SGHTA, CDR2 FQGNSA. Trimming shortened V by 3 bases and J by 4 bases, and 10 bases separated the two germline ends. CDR3 protein: CASSFKGSGANVLTF. CDR3 in DNA: TGTGCCAGCAGCTTTAAGGGCTCCGGGGCCAACGTCCTGACTTTC.

V gene TRBV29-1 combines with J gene TRBJ2-7; possible D gene TRBD2, 5 bases. V lost 6 bases to trimming and J lost 3 bases, with 21 bases between them. The CDR3 is 15 amino acids. Germline V lookup: CDR1 SQVTM, CDR2 ANQGSEA. The CDR3 is CSVLLGAGPYYEQYF. CDR3 nucleotides: TGCAGCGTCCTACTGGGAGCAGGCCCTTACTACGAGCAGTACTTC.

V usage is TRBV7-9 and J usage is TRBJ2-7, with 10 nucleotides matching TRBD1. The CDR3 loop spans 20 amino acids. The V gene's germline CDR1 is SEHNR and CDR2 FQNEAQ (reference sequence). V lost 4 bases, J lost 5 bases, and 23 bases stayed unmatched. CDR3 nucleotides: TGTGCCAGCAGCTCCCTCAGTCTGAGGGACAGGGGCATTTATTATGACGAGCAGTACTTC. Translating gives CASSSLSLRDRGIYYDEQYF. The variable domain in full, completed from reference TRBV7-9 and TRBJ2-7, reads DTGVSQNPRHKITKRGQNVTFRCDPISEHNRLYWYRQTLGQGPEFLTYFQNEAQLEKSRLLSDRFSAERPKGSFSTLEIQRTEQGDSAMYLCASSSLSLRDRGIYYDEQYFGPGTRLTVT.